This TCR beta chain was profiled in a study of OX40 agonist ivuxolimab in advanced cancers. In the study overall: Prior therapy, whether anti-PD-1, anti-PD-L1 or anti-CTLA-4, was allowed, and more than 35% had some. Whole-study findings and limits: Clones of CD4+ and CD8+ blood T cells grew by week 6 at doses of 0.1 to 3.0 mg/kg.

Notes on this clone: Its antigen is currently unknown. The same CDR3 arises from other DNA sequences in this sample as well.

From germline, CDR1 is SGHDT and CDR2 YYEEEE. Trimming shortened V by 1 base and J by 8 bases, and 3 bases separated the two germline ends. The CDR3 spans 11 residues. Sequencing used immunoSEQ multiplex PCR; TCRdb keeps in-frame clones, though not all of them. The table includes 78,000 or so clones, under 95% detected once. This sample comprised CD4+ or CD8+ T cells sorted from blood, obtained in a trial of the OX40 agonist ivuxolimab. The chain combines TRBV5-6 with TRBJ2-2; no clear D. This receptor was obtained from an adult with an advanced solid tumor such as melanoma, head and neck, liver or kidney cancer. The CDR3 spells CASSLSGELFF. The CDR3, as DNA: TGTGCCAGCAGCTTGTCGGGGGAGCTGTTTTTT.